Shown below are 18 T cell receptor beta chains from a single sample sequenced in a study of control samples from healthy donors and cancer patients. Sequenced by immunoSEQ multiplex PCR; TCRdb stores in-frame clones only, minus some. Of about 140,000 clones in the sample, 91% were seen once. What was sequenced was blood. The receptors were gathered from a man aged 18 to 30 in good health.

The genes are TRBV5-1 and TRBJ1-4; D possibly corresponds to TRBD1 (6 bases). There are 21 residues in the CDR3. Trimming removed 0 bases from V and 9 bases from J, with 33 bases in between. The germline V gene has CDR1 SGHRS and CDR2 YFSETQ. CDR3 amino acids: CASSLAPQGIPLMGPSKKLFF. CDR3 bases: TGCGCCAGCAGCTTGGCCCCCCAGGGGATTCCTCTGATGGGGCCCTCCAAAAAACTGTTTTTT.

This sequence joins TRBV4-1 and TRBJ1-4; 7 nucleotides line up with TRBD1. Germline V gene data show CDR1 as MGHRA and CDR2 as YSYEKL. V lost 4 bases and J lost 8; bases outside the gene matches: 10. This CDR3 is 15 amino acids long. The CDR3 DNA sequence: TGCGCCAGCAGCCTCGTCCTGACAGGGACCGAAAAACTGTTTTTT. As protein: CASSLVLTGTEKLFF.

The V call is TRBV7-3, the J call TRBJ2-3; 9 nucleotides agree with TRBD2. Germline CDR1 is SGHTA and CDR2 is FQGTGA. With V trimmed by 6 bases and J by 1 base, 5 bases remained unmatched. The CDR3 sequence is 15 residues long. As DNA, the CDR3 is TGTGCCAGCAGTCCAAGCGGGGGGCGCACAGATACGCAGTATTTT. This sequence encodes CASSPSGGRTDTQYF.

The V call is TRBV6-4, the J call TRBJ1-5; D is ambiguous. CDR3 length: 17 residues. Trimming took off 1 base at V and 0 bases at J, with 13 bases between the two ends. The V gene's germline CDR1 is MRHNA and CDR2 SNTAGT. CDR3 sequence reads: CASSDYWALYSNQPQHF. CDR3 nucleotide sequence: TGTGCCAGCAGTGACTACTGGGCGCTCTATAGCAATCAGCCCCAGCATTTT.

This chain connects TRBV2 to TRBJ2-7; 8 positions agree with TRBD1. Germline assignment: CDR1 SNHLY and CDR2 FYNNEI. V shed 5 bases, J shed 7 bases, and the junction held 1 base outside the gene matches. CDR3 length: 11 amino acids. CDR3 DNA: TGTGCCAGCAGTAGGACAGGGGAGCAGTACTTC. This codes for CASSRTGEQYF.

The chain joins TRBV18 to TRBJ1-4; 9 bases agree with TRBD1. The germline CDR1 and CDR2 sequences are KGHSH and LQKENI. Unmatched junction bases numbered 7, after V lost 5 bases and J lost 6 bases. This CDR3 spans 15 amino acids. CDR3 nucleotides: TGTGCCAGCTCAGTGACAGGGGGGTCAGATGAAAAACTGTTTTTT. Encoded protein: CASSVTGGSDEKLFF.

The CDR3 nucleotides are TGCGCCAGCAGCGGCACACAGGGGTCGAGCACCGGGGAGCTGTTTTTT. Translated, it gives CASSGTQGSSTGELFF. The chain joins TRBV5-1 to TRBJ2-2; the match to TRBD1 covers 7 bases. The CDR3 has 16 amino acids. V lost 4 bases to trimming and J lost 4 bases; unmatched junction nucleotides: 10. Germline assignment: CDR1 SGHRS and CDR2 YFSETQ.

The chain employs TRBV5-4 and TRBJ2-3, with D uncertain. Germline CDR1 is SGHNT and CDR2 is YYREEE (reference sequence). This CDR3 has 12 amino acids. The V end lost 3 bases, the J end lost 8 bases, and 10 bases lay between the germline ends. CDR3 DNA sequence: TGTGCCAGCAGCTCTGTTGTGGGTACGCAGTATTTT. Translation gives CASSSVVGTQYF.

This clone was seen only a few times. V usage is TRBV9 and J usage is TRBJ2-2; D might be TRBD2 (6 bases). V was trimmed by 4 bases and J by 5 bases, leaving 9 bases between them. CDR1 and CDR2 (germline): SGDLS, YYNGEE. The CDR3 is 13 amino acids. The CDR3 loop reads CASSWGDTGELFF. For the CDR3, the DNA is TGTGCCAGCAGCTGGGGGGATACCGGGGAGCTGTTTTTT.

CDR3 loop: CASSYYLSYNEQFF. The CDR3, as DNA: TGTGCCAGCAGTTACTATCTTTCCTACAATGAGCAGTTCTTC. The J gene is TRBJ2-1, the V gene TRBV6-2 or TRBV6-3; unclear D gene. Germline loops: CDR1 MNHEY, CDR2 SVGEGT. CDR3 length: 14 amino acids. V shed 1 base and J shed 1 base, with 5 bases lying between them.

Comments on this clone: Other DNA sequences within the sample encode an identical CDR3. The V and J genes are TRBV5-1 and TRBJ2-2, with 9 positions matching TRBD1. This CDR3 has 15 residues. Per germline, CDR1 SGHRS and CDR2 YFSETQ. J gave up 3 bases and V 3 bases, and 3 bases lay outside the gene matches. The CDR3 nucleotides read TGCGCCAGCAGCTCCCGGACAGGGGACACCGGGGAGCTGTTTTTT. Translated: CASSSRTGDTGELFF.

This clone was seen only once. The V call is TRBV10-2, the J call TRBJ1-1, with 10 positions matching TRBD1. J gave up 4 bases and V 10 bases, and 9 bases lay outside the gene matches. The V gene's germline CDR1 is WSHSY and CDR2 SAAADI. This CDR3 contains 14 residues. Written as DNA, the CDR3 is TGCGCCACAAGACAGGGGGCCAGCCGCACTGAAGCTTTCTTT. Translating gives CATRQGASRTEAFF.

V gene TRBV7-2 combines with J gene TRBJ2-7; D assignment may be TRBD1 or TRBD2 (5 bases each). This CDR3 is built from 12 residues. Germline values: CDR1 SGHTA, CDR2 FQGNSA. CDR3 sequence (DNA): TGTGCGGTCGGGGCCGGCCCCTACGAGCAGTACTTC. Its translation is CAVGAGPYEQYF.

This clone was detected only once. The chain carries TRBV12-3 or TRBV12-4 and TRBJ1-4; no firm D call. The CDR3 has 11 amino acids. V lost 4 bases to trimming and J lost 7 bases, with 4 bases between them. CDR3 residues: CASSYGEKLFF. CDR3 coding DNA: TGTGCCAGCAGTTATGGTGAAAAACTGTTTTTT.

In this sample, this clone turned up a few times. The chain carries TRBV7-8 and TRBJ1-1, with 9 bases fitting TRBD1. J was trimmed by 10 bases and V by 4 bases; bases with no gene match: 7. The CDR3 runs to 13 residues. Per the germline V gene, CDR1 is SGHVS and CDR2 is FQNEAQ. This chain's CDR3 is CASSYDRGIGAFF. CDR3 coding DNA: TGTGCCAGCAGCTACGACAGGGGGATTGGAGCTTTCTTT.

This clone was recorded many times. The chain recombines TRBV12-3 or TRBV12-4 with TRBJ2-1, with TRBD2 as a possible D gene (5 bases). The CDR3 sequence is 13 residues long. V dropped 4 bases and J dropped 3 bases, with 7 bases sitting between them. CDR3 nucleotide sequence: TGTGCCAGCAGTTATAGCGACTACAATGAGCAGTTCTTC. Translation gives CASSYSDYNEQFF.

This chain links TRBV16 with TRBJ1-2; D gene ambiguous. This CDR3 has 13 residues. The V end lost 0 bases, the J end lost 8 bases, and 10 bases lay between the germline ends. CDR1 KGHSY and CDR2 FQNENV come from the germline V gene. CDR3 loop: CASSQSGPWGYTF. Here the CDR3 DNA reads TGTGCCAGCAGCCAATCGGGCCCCTGGGGCTACACCTTC.

This chain connects TRBV28 to TRBJ1-1; perhaps TRBD1 as D (6 bases). Trimming cost V 5 bases and J 5 bases, with 15 bases left between them. Per germline, CDR1 MDHEN and CDR2 SYDVKM. The CDR3 is made up of 14 amino acids. The CDR3 nucleotides read TGTGCCAGCAGTCTCACAGGGAGCGGGACTGAAGCTTTCTTT. Amino acids: CASSLTGSGTEAFF.